Listed below are T cell receptor beta chains from one sample, sequenced in a study of CD8 T cells in Susac syndrome. Via MiXCR, TCRdb re-called the immunoSEQ multiplex PCR reads, giving one row per CDR3 protein. The repertoire holds 78,000 or so distinct CDR3 sequences, with about 94% as singletons. Sequenced input: CD8+ T cells from PBMCs. The receptors shown here come from a human donor with multiple sclerosis. CDR3s include the opening cysteine and the closing phenylalanine or tryptophan. D genes are given only for firm matches. Not every row has a clone size; where given, it reads once, few, many or a size class.

j_gene,abundance,d_gene,v_gene,CDR3nt,CDR3aa
TRBJ1-4,.,.,TRBV15,TGTGCCACCAGCAGAGATAAGGAGGGTGAAAAACTGTTTTTT,CATSRDKEGEKLFF
TRBJ2-1,once,.,TRBV5-1,TGCGCCAGGGAGCGTGATGAGCAGTTCTTC,CARERDEQFF
TRBJ2-3,.,.,TRBV6-6,TGTGCCAGCAGTTACTCGGGGGGCACAGATACGCAGTATTTT,CASSYSGGTDTQYF
TRBJ1-2,.,TRBD1,TRBV3-1,TGTGCCAGCAGCCTATCCTCACAGGGGCCCGGAGCAAGCGGCTACACCTTC,CASSLSSQGPGASGYTF
TRBJ2-7,.,TRBD2,TRBV3-1,TGTGCCAGCAGCCAAGCGGGACTAGCTTACGAGCAGTACTTC,CASSQAGLAYEQYF
TRBJ2-2,.,.,TRBV9,TGTGCCAGCAGCGTAGAATGGGGGGAGCTGTTTTTT,CASSVEWGELFF
TRBJ1-5,.,.,TRBV19,TGTGCCAGTAGTTCAGGGCATGGTGGCAATCAGCCCCAGCATTTT,CASSSGHGGNQPQHF
TRBJ2-1,.,.,TRBV11-2,TGTGCCAGCAGCTTGGGTGGAGGTAGAAATGAGCAGTTCTTC,CASSLGGGRNEQFF
TRBJ2-1,.,TRBD2,TRBV7-2,TGTGCCAGCAGCCCCGGACTAGCGAAAAACGAACACAATGAGCAGTTCTTC,CASSPGLAKNEHNEQFF
TRBJ2-3,.,.,TRBV7-3,TGTGCCAGCAGCCCCGGTCCCTCTAGCACAGATACGCAGTATTTT,CASSPGPSSTDTQYF
TRBJ1-4,.,TRBD1,TRBV7-9,TGTGCCAGCAAGGGGGCGGATGAAAAACTGTTTTTT,CASKGADEKLFF
TRBJ1-1,.,.,TRBV19,TGTGCCAGTAGTCCTAGCTTATGGACTGAAGCTTTCTTT,CASSPSLWTEAFF
TRBJ2-6,.,.,TRBV27,TGTGCCAGCAGTTTCCTAGGGGCGGGGGCCAACGTCCTGACTTTC,CASSFLGAGANVLTF
TRBJ1-2,few,TRBD1,TRBV3-1,TGTGCCAGCACCCCAGACAGGGGAGATGGCTACACCTTC,CASTPDRGDGYTF
TRBJ2-7,.,.,TRBV19,TGTGCCAGTAGTATAGAGATGCTAGGCGAGCAGTACTTC,CASSIEMLGEQYF
TRBJ1-3,.,.,TRBV5-6,TGTGCCAGCAGCCCTCGTTACCGGGGGCTCTCTGGAAACACCATATATTTT,CASSPRYRGLSGNTIYF
TRBJ2-7,.,.,TRBV7-9,TGTGCCAGCAGTTCCGGGACGTATAGCTCCTACGAGCAGTACTTC,CASSSGTYSSYEQYF
TRBJ1-2,.,.,TRBV3-1,TGTGCCAGCAGCCAAGTAGGGGCGGCTGGGGAAGGCTACACCTTC,CASSQVGAAGEGYTF
TRBJ2-1,.,TRBD2,TRBV29-1,TGCAGCGTTGAAGGTGGGAGGGCCCTCGACAATGAGCAGTTCTTC,CSVEGGRALDNEQFF
TRBJ2-1,.,TRBD1,TRBV30,TGTGCCTGGAGCAGGGACAGGAGGCACAATGAGCAGTTCTTC,CAWSRDRRHNEQFF
TRBJ1-5,.,.,TRBV3-1,TGTGCCAGCAGCCAAGCCAGCAGGGTTGATCAGCCCCAGCATTTT,CASSQASRVDQPQHF
TRBJ2-7,once,.,TRBV29-1,TGCAGCGTGGCCGTGGGAGGTTGGATCTACGAGCAGTACTTC,CSVAVGGWIYEQYF
TRBJ2-7,.,TRBD2,TRBV2,TGTGCCAGCAGTAGAACTAGCGGGAGCTCCTACGAGCAGTACTTC,CASSRTSGSSYEQYF
TRBJ2-7,.,TRBD1,TRBV7-9,TGTGCCAGCAGCTTAGCTGGAAGGGGGCCGTCCTACGAGCAGTACTTC,CASSLAGRGPSYEQYF
TRBJ2-7,.,TRBD2,TRBV7-9,TGTGCCAGTCAGTGGGCGGGGGACGAGCAGTACTTC,CASQWAGDEQYF
TRBJ2-7,.,TRBD1,TRBV5-4,TGTGCCAGCAGCTGGACAGGTAGCTCCTACGAGCAGTACTTC,CASSWTGSSYEQYF
TRBJ1-2,.,TRBD1,TRBV6-6,TGTGCCAGCGCCCCGACAGGGGACGGCTACACCTTC,CASAPTGDGYTF
TRBJ2-7,.,.,TRBV29-1,TGCAGCGTTGGGGGTGGGAGGTTGTCCTACGAGCAGTACTTC,CSVGGGRLSYEQYF
TRBJ2-3,.,TRBD2,TRBV7-6,TGTGCCAGCAGCCCGGCGGGAGGGCCCGATACGCAGTATTTT,CASSPAGGPDTQYF
TRBJ2-2,.,.,TRBV5-1,TGCGCCAGCACCCCAGGGGTGGACTCCGACACCGGGGAGCTGTTTTTT,CASTPGVDSDTGELFF
TRBJ1-1,.,.,TRBV29-1,TGCAGCGTTGGGGAAGGGGGCACTGAAGCTTTCTTT,CSVGEGGTEAFF
TRBJ1-3,.,.,TRBV6-5,TGTGCCAGCGCAATTACCTCTGGAAACACCATATATTTT,CASAITSGNTIYF
TRBJ2-5,.,TRBD2,TRBV11-2,TGTGCCAGCGGGGGGAGGGAAGCTGTGTACCAAGAGACCCAGTACTTC,CASGGREAVYQETQYF
TRBJ1-1,.,.,TRBV7-9,TGTGCCAGCACCCCGCGGGGCACTGAAGCTTTCTTT,CASTPRGTEAFF
TRBJ2-1,once,.,TRBV6-5,TGTGCCAGCAGTTACTCTCGTACTAGCCTTTACAATGAGCAGTTCTTC,CASSYSRTSLYNEQFF
TRBJ1-5,.,TRBD1,TRBV25-1,TGTGCCAGTTCGGACAGGGGCAATCAGCCCCAGCATTTT,CASSDRGNQPQHF
TRBJ2-3,.,.,TRBV13,TGTGCCAGCAGCTTACTAGCTCTCACAGATACGCAGTATTTT,CASSLLALTDTQYF
TRBJ2-2,.,.,TRBV29-1,TGCAGCGCCAGAGAGGGAGCCGGGGAGCTGTTTTTT,CSAREGAGELFF
TRBJ2-7,few,.,TRBV6-2/TRBV6-3,TGTGCCAGCTCCTACGACGGGCCAGCGGCCGAGCAGTACTTC,CASSYDGPAAEQYF
TRBJ2-3,.,.,TRBV11-2,TGTGCCAGCAGCCCCCGTCCCGGAGATACGCAGTATTTT,CASSPRPGDTQYF
TRBJ2-7,.,.,TRBV5-6,TGTGCCAGCAGCTTGGGGGACTGGTCGACCTACGAGCAGTACTTC,CASSLGDWSTYEQYF
TRBJ1-2,.,.,TRBV3-1,TGTGCCAGCAGCTCTCCCCTTTCTCCACAAATCGATGGCTACACCTTC,CASSSPLSPQIDGYTF
TRBJ2-3,.,.,TRBV7-3,TGTGCCAGCAGCTTAACGATTGGCACAGATACGCAGTATTTT,CASSLTIGTDTQYF
TRBJ2-7,.,.,TRBV7-9,TGTGCCAGCAGCGTAGAAGGGTCCTTACGCTCCTACGAGCAGTACTTC,CASSVEGSLRSYEQYF
TRBJ2-1,.,TRBD2,TRBV6-6,TGTGCCAGCAGTTACGACGGGGGGGACTACAATGAGCAGTTCTTC,CASSYDGGDYNEQFF
TRBJ2-7,.,.,TRBV2,TGTGCCAGCAGTGGGAAATACGACGAGCAGTACTTC,CASSGKYDEQYF
TRBJ2-7,.,.,TRBV12-5,TGTGCTAGTGGTCCCGCGGGGCAGGGGGGGAACTACGAGCAGTACTTC,CASGPAGQGGNYEQYF
TRBJ2-7,.,.,TRBV7-9,TGTGCCAGCAGCTTAGGGGCCTACGAGCAGTACTTC,CASSLGAYEQYF
TRBJ2-5,.,.,TRBV12-3/TRBV12-4,TGTGCCAGCAGTTTAGTCGCCCCCAGGGGAGAGACCCAGTACTTC,CASSLVAPRGETQYF
TRBJ1-1,.,.,TRBV14,TGTGCCAGCAGCCAAGGGGTTACCACTGAAGCTTTCTTT,CASSQGVTTEAFF
TRBJ1-3,.,.,TRBV7-8,TGTGCCAGCAGCGAGATGATTTCTGGAAACACCATATATTTT,CASSEMISGNTIYF
TRBJ1-3,.,.,TRBV29-1,TGCAGCGTTGTTGGATCTGGAAACACCATATATTTT,CSVVGSGNTIYF
TRBJ2-5,.,.,TRBV29-1,TGCAGTTGTGGACTGGGCCAAGAGACCCAGTACTTC,CSCGLGQETQYF
TRBJ1-4,.,TRBD1,TRBV5-1,TGCGCCAGCAGCTTGGAGGGGACAGAGAATGAAAAACTGTTTTTT,CASSLEGTENEKLFF
TRBJ1-5,.,.,TRBV9,TGTGCCAGCAGCGTTACCGGGGCCAATCAGCCCCAGCATTTT,CASSVTGANQPQHF